What follows is one T cell receptor (beta chain) and its context. There are 15 residues in the CDR3. Germline assignment: CDR1 MNHEY and CDR2 SMNVEV (reference sequence). Trimming shortened V by 5 bases and J by 3 bases, and 14 bases separated the two germline ends. This entry belongs to a study of blood T cell repertoires in COVID-19. Only in-frame clones appear in the TCRdb table, and some are missing; sequencing was by immunoSEQ multiplex PCR. The sample records 45,000 to 55,000 clones, over 75% being singletons. The V gene is TRBV27, the J gene TRBJ2-1, with D possibly matching TRBD2 (7 bases). Sequenced material: peripheral blood. The source of this sequence is a woman in her thirties or forties with active COVID-19. The CDR3 bases are TGTGCCAGCAGTACTCGGGGGGCTTACTACAATGAGCAGTTCTTC. Protein sequence: CASSTRGAYYNEQFF.